This T cell receptor (beta chain) emerged from a study of blood T cell repertoires in COVID-19. Study as a whole: Acute and convalescent COVID-19 specimens originated in the United States, Italy and Spain. The cDNA or gDNA used as material had been derived from T cells, B-cell-depleted T cells, or PBMCs.

The CDR3 is 17 amino acids. Trimming removed 2 bases from V and 5 bases from J; junction bases left unmatched: 9. Germline CDR1 and CDR2: SGHDN and FVKESK. Source study methods: The assay estimated nucleated cells by amplifying reference gene primers. Profiling relied on immunoSEQ multiplex PCR, and the TCRdb table lists in-frame clones only, not all of them. V, J and clone size were drawn from that table, and D and trimming were deduced from the DNA. The repertoire holds roughly 70,000 clones, around 86% seen once, with 25% to 30% in the top ten. This TCR derives from a woman of 80 years or more with active or convalescent COVID-19. Input material: peripheral blood. The V call is TRBV14, the J call TRBJ2-2, with 9 positions matching TRBD1. This chain's CDR3 is CASSQRRPGQGTGELFF. CDR3 DNA sequence: TGTGCCAGCAGCCAACGAAGGCCGGGACAGGGTACCGGGGAGCTGTTTTTT.